These 3 T cell receptor beta chains came from one sample sequenced in a study of shared clonotypes between healthy human individuals. Some clones are missing from TCRdb's copy, which holds only in-frame ones; the method was immunoSEQ multiplex PCR. The sample consists of roughly 120,000 clones, around two thirds of them appearing once. Specimen: memory CD8+ T cells sorted from blood. Specified subset: CD45RO+ cells pooled with CCR7-negative TemRA cells. Receptors originate from a woman in her 30s in good health.

The chain recombines TRBV18 with TRBJ2-7; D is unresolved. CDR3 length: 15 residues. Trimming cost V 2 bases and J 0 bases, with 11 bases left between them. Germline V gene data show CDR1 as KGHSH and CDR2 as LQKENI. This CDR3 is CASSPSDLISYEQYF. Here the CDR3 DNA reads TGTGCCAGCTCACCAAGCGACTTGATCTCCTACGAGCAGTACTTC. Drawing the rest from reference TRBV18 and TRBJ2-7, the complete variable domain is NAGVMQNPRHLVRRRGQEARLRCSPMKGHSHVYWYRQLPEEGLKFMVYLQKENIIDESGMPKERFSAEFPKEGPSILRIQQVVRGDSAAYFCASSPSDLISYEQYFGPGTRLTVT.

In this sample, this clone turned up once. The V and J genes are TRBV5-4 and TRBJ1-1; no firm D call. This CDR3 spans 15 amino acids. Trimming left V 7 bases short and J 0 bases short, with 16 bases between. Germline-derived CDR1 and CDR2 are SGHNT and YYREEE (reference sequence). The CDR3 sequence: CASGVTAVMNTEAFF. CDR3 nucleotides: TGTGCCAGCGGGGTGACGGCAGTCATGAACACTGAAGCTTTCTTT.

This sequence joins TRBV30 and TRBJ2-7, with D hard to call. CDR1 is GTSNPN and CDR2 is SVGIG in the germline V gene (reference sequence). Trimming cost V 0 bases and J 3 bases, with 9 bases left between them. The CDR3 covers 13 residues. The CDR3 loop reads CAWSVSQVYEQYF. CDR3 DNA sequence: TGTGCCTGGAGTGTAAGCCAGGTCTACGAGCAGTACTTC.